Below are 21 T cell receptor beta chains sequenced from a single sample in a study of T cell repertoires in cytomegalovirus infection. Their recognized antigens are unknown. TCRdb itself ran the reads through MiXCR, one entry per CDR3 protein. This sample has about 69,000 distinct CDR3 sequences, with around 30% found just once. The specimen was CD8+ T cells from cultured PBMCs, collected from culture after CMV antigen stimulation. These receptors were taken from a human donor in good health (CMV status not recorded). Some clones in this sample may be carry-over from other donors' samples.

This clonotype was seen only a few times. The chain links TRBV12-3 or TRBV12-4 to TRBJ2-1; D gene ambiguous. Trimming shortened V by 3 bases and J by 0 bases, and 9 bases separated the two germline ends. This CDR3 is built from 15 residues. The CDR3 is CASSFKQSSYNEQFF. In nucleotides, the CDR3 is TGTGCCAGCAGTTTTAAGCAGAGCTCCTACAATGAGCAGTTCTTC.

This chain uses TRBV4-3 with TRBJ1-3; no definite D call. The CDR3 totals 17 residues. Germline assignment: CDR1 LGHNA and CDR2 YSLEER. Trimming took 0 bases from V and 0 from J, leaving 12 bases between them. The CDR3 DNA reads TGCGCCAGCAGCCAAGATTACGGCGGGTACTCTGGAAACACCATATATTTT. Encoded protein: CASSQDYGGYSGNTIYF.

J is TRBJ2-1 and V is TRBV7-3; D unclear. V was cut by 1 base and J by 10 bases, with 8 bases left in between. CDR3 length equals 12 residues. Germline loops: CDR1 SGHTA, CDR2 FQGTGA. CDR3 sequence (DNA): TGTGCCAGCAGCTTAAATCCCACGGAGCAGTTCTTC. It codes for CASSLNPTEQFF.

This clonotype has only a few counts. The CDR3 nucleotides are TGTGCCAGCAGTGAAATATCGGGGGAAGAGGATACGCAGTATTTT. This sequence encodes CASSEISGEEDTQYF. The J gene is TRBJ2-3, the V gene TRBV6-1; D might be TRBD2 (6 bases). Germline CDR1 MNHNS, CDR2 SASEGT. V lost 2 bases to trimming and J lost 6 bases, with 15 bases between them. This CDR3 spans 15 amino acids.

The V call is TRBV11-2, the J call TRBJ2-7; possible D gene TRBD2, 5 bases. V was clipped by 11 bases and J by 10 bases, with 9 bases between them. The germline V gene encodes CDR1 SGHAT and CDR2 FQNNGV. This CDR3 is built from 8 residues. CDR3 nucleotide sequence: TGTGCCGCTCGGGGACAGTACTTC. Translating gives CAARGQYF.

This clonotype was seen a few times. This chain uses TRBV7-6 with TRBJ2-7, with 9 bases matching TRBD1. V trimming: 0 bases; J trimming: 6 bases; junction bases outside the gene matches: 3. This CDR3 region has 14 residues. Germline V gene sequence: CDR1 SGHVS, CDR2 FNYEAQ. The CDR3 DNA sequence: TGTGCCAGCAGCTTAGCGGGACAGGGCTGCGAGCAGTACTTC. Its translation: CASSLAGQGCEQYF.

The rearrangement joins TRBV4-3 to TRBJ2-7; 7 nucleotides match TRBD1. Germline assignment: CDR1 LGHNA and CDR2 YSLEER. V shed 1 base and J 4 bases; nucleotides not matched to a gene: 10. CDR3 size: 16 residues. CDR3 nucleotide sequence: TGCGCCAGCAGCCAAGGCACAGGGGCGGACCGATACGAGCAGTACTTC. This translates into CASSQGTGADRYEQYF.

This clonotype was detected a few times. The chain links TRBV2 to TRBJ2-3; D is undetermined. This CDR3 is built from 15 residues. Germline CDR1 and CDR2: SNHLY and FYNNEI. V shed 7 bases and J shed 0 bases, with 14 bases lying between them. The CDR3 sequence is CASTPDGSSTDTQYF. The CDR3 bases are TGTGCCAGCACCCCGGACGGATCTAGCACAGATACGCAGTATTTT.

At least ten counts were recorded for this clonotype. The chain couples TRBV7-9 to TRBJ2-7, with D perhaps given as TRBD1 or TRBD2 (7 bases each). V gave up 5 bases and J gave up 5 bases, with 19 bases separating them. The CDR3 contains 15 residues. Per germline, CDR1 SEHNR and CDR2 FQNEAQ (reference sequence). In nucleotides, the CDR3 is TGTGCCAGCAGCCCCGAGGGGGCCGGGGGGAACGAGCAGTACTTC. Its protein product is CASSPEGAGGNEQYF.

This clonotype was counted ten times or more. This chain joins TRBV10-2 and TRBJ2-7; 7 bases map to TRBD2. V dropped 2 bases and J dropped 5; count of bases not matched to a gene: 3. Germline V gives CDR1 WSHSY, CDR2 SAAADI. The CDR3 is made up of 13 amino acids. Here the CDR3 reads CASSELAGDEQYF. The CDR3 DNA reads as TGCGCCAGCAGTGAGCTCGCGGGGGACGAGCAGTACTTC.

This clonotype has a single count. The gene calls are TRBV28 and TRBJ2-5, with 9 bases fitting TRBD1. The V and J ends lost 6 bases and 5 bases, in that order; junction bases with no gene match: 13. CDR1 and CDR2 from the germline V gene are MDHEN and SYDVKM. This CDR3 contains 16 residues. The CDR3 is CASSAHGQGTPETQYF. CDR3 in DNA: TGTGCCAGCAGCGCCCACGGACAGGGGACGCCGGAGACCCAGTACTTC.

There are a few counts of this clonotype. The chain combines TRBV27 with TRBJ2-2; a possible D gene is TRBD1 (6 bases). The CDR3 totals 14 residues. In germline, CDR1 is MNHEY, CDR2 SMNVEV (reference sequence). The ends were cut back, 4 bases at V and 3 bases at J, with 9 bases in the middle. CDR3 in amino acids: CASSSTGYTGELFF. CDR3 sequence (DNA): TGTGCCAGCAGTTCGACAGGTTACACCGGGGAGCTGTTTTTT.

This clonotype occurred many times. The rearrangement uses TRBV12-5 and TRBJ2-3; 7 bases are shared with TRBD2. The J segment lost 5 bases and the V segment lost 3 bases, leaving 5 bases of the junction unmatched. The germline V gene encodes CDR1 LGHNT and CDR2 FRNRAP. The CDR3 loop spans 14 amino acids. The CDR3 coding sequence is TGTGCTAGTGGTTTACGGGAGGCCGGAGATACGCAGTATTTT. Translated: CASGLREAGDTQYF. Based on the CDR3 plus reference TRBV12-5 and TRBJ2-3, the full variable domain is DARVTQTPRHKVTEMGQEVTMRCQPILGHNTVFWYRQTMMQGLELLAYFRNRAPLDDSGMPKDRFSAEMPDATLATLKIQPSEPRDSAVYFCASGLREAGDTQYFGPGTRLTVL.

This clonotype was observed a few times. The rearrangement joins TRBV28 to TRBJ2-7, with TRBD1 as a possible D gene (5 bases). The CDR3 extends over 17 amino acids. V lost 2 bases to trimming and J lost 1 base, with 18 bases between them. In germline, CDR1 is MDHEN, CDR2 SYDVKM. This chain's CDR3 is CASSLETALASSYEQYF. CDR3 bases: TGTGCCAGCAGTTTAGAGACAGCCCTGGCAAGTTCCTACGAGCAGTACTTC.

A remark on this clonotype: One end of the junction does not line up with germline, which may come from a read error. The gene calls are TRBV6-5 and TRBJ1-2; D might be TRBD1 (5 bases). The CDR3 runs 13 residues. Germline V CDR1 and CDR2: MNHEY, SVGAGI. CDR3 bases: TGTGCCAGCAGTTACGGGGGACGGGGCGCTTTCGCCTTC. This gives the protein CASSYGGRGAFAF.

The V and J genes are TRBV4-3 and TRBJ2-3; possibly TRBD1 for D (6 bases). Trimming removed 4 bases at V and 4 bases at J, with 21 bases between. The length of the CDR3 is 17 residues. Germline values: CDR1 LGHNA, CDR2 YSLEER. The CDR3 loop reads CASSPRSEQGGADTQYF. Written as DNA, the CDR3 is TGCGCCAGCAGCCCAAGATCCGAACAGGGTGGGGCAGATACGCAGTATTTT.

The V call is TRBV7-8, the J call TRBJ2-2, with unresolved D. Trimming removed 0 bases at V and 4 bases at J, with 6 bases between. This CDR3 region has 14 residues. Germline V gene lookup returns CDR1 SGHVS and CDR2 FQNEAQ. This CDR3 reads CASSLAALTGELFF. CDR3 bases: TGTGCCAGCAGCTTAGCTGCCCTCACCGGGGAGCTGTTTTTT.

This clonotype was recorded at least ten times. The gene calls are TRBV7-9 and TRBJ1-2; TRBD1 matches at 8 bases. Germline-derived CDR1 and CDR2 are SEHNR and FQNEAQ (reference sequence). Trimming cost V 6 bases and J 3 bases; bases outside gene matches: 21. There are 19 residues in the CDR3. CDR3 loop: CASRGTTRQGARYDYGYTF. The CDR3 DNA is TGTGCCAGCAGGGGAACTACAAGGCAGGGGGCCCGATATGACTATGGCTACACCTTC.

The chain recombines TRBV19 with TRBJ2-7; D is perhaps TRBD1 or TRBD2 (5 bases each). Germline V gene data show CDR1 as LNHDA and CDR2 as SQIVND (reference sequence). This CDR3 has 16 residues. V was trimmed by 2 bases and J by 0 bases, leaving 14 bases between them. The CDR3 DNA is TGTGCCAGTAGTATAAGAGAGGGGACGGTCTCCTACGAGCAGTACTTC. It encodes CASSIREGTVSYEQYF.

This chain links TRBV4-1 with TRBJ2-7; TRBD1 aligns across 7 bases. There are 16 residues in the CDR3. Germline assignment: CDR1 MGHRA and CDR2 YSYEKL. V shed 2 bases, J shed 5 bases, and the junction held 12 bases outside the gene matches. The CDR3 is CASSQSVTGIIHEQYF. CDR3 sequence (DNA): TGCGCCAGCAGCCAATCGGTGACAGGGATTATCCACGAGCAGTACTTC.

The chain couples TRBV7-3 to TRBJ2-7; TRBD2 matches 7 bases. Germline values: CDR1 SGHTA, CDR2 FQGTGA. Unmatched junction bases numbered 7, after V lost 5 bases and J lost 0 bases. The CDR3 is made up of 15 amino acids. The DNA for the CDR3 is TGTGCCAGCAGCCCCGACGGGGGGTTCTCCTACGAGCAGTACTTC. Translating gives CASSPDGGFSYEQYF.